These 21 T cell receptor beta chains originate from one sample sequenced in a study of shared clonotypes between healthy human individuals (dated by TCRdb to between 2020 and 2021). Library construction relied on the immunoSEQ multiplex PCR assay. This immuneACCESS table, as held by TCRdb, lists in-frame sequences with V and J called but not all clones. Of the missing ones, under half trace to an unresolved V gene in checked studies; the others have no known cause. The sample profile shows roughly 500,000 clones; around 79% of them were found once. The ten largest clonotypes hold about 13% of the sample. The sequenced material came from PBMCs. These receptor sequences come from a woman between 35 and 50 years old in good health. Some clones in this sample may be carry-over from other donors' samples.

V is TRBV9 and J is TRBJ2-1, with D perhaps TRBD2 (5 bases). CDR1 is SGDLS, CDR2 YYNGEE, per germline. The CDR3 consists of 15 residues. Between the trimmed V and J ends, which lost 0 bases and 5 bases, there was a span of 12 bases. The CDR3 spells CASSVDLDSNNEQFF. The CDR3, as DNA: TGTGCCAGCAGCGTAGATCTGGACTCAAACAATGAGCAGTTCTTC. The full variable domain, in which reference TRBV9 and TRBJ2-1 provide the parts outside the CDR3, is DSGVTQTPKHLITATGQRVTLRCSPRSGDLSVYWYQQSLDQGLQFLIQYYNGEERAKGNILERFSAQQFPDLHSELNLSSLELGDSALYFCASSVDLDSNNEQFFGPGTRLTVL.

This clone was detected a few times. V gene TRBV7-2 combines with J gene TRBJ2-7; D not certain. Germline CDR1 is SGHTA and CDR2 is FQGNSA. The length of the CDR3 is 14 residues. V lost 1 base, J lost 0 bases, and 7 bases lay in between. The CDR3 nucleotides are TGTGCCAGCAGCTTAGGGCGGCTCTCCTACGAGCAGTACTTC. Encoded protein: CASSLGRLSYEQYF.

The chain has TRBV11-2 and TRBJ2-3; TRBD2 aligns across 10 bases. Germline V gene lookup returns CDR1 SGHAT and CDR2 FQNNGV. This CDR3 has 17 amino acids. With V trimmed by 0 bases and J by 1 base, 4 bases remained unmatched. CDR3 bases: TGTGCCAGCAGCTTAGACTGGCTAGCGGGAGGCACAGATACGCAGTATTTT. Translating gives CASSLDWLAGGTDTQYF.

This clone appeared a single time. The J gene is TRBJ2-3, the V gene TRBV27; D tentatively fits TRBD1 or TRBD2 (5 bases each). The germline V gene encodes CDR1 MNHEY and CDR2 SMNVEV (reference sequence). With 6 bases removed from V and 1 base from J, the gap between germline ends came to 17 bases. CDR3 size: 16 residues. The CDR3 spells CASSYYGRGGTDTQYF. The CDR3 nucleotides are TGTGCCAGCAGCTACTATGGGAGAGGGGGCACAGATACGCAGTATTTT.

The CDR3 DNA is TGTGCCAGCAGTATCCATAAACAGGGGGCGTCTGGCTACACCTTC. Translation gives CASSIHKQGASGYTF. The chain is built from TRBV2 and TRBJ1-2; 9 bases match TRBD1. After removal of 5 bases from V and 7 bases from J, the junction contained 11 bases not matched to a gene. The CDR3 covers 15 residues. CDR1 and CDR2 (germline): SNHLY, FYNNEI.

This chain uses TRBV29-1 with TRBJ1-2; no definite D call. The CDR3 spans 10 residues. V lost 8 bases and J lost 6, with 10 bases in between. CDR1 is SQVTM and CDR2 is ANQGSEA in the germline V gene. Here the CDR3 DNA reads TGCAGCTTGTCGAGGGATGGCTACACCTTC. Protein sequence: CSLSRDGYTF.

This clone was observed at least ten times. V is TRBV7-8 and J is TRBJ2-3, with D tentatively TRBD1 (6 bases). CDR1 is SGHVS and CDR2 is FQNEAQ in the germline V gene. Deletions cut 4 bases from V and 5 bases from J, with 10 bases between. There are 13 residues in the CDR3. The DNA of the CDR3 is TGTGCCAGCAGCTCTCAGGGACAAGATACGCAGTATTTT. Protein product: CASSSQGQDTQYF.

Remarks on this clone: Distinct nucleotide sequences in the sample also encode this CDR3. The rearrangement joins TRBV5-1 to TRBJ2-1; TRBD2 matches at 9 bases. Germline CDR1 is SGHRS and CDR2 is YFSETQ. This CDR3 is built from 14 residues. After removal of 2 bases from V and 6 bases from J, the junction contained 3 bases not matched to a gene. The CDR3 DNA reads as TGCGCCAGCAGCTTAACTAGCGGGCCCAATGAGCAGTTCTTC. Amino acid sequence: CASSLTSGPNEQFF.

The chain uses TRBV9 and TRBJ2-7; 14 bases are a match to TRBD2. Per germline, CDR1 SGDLS and CDR2 YYNGEE. The length of the CDR3 is 15 residues. J lost 3 bases, V lost 3 bases, and 2 bases had no gene match. CDR3 DNA sequence: TGTGCCAGCAGCGAGGGACTAGCGGGAGACTACGAGCAGTACTTC. Its translation: CASSEGLAGDYEQYF.

This clone was seen only a few times. The chain is built from TRBV19 and TRBJ1-6; no definite D call. The V and J ends lost 4 bases and 6 bases respectively, with 22 bases between them. This CDR3 has 18 residues. CDR1 is LNHDA and CDR2 is SQIVND in the germline V gene (reference sequence). The CDR3 here is CASSTLRTFFETNSPLHF. CDR3 sequence (DNA): TGTGCCAGTAGTACACTCCGGACCTTTTTCGAAACTAATTCACCCCTCCACTTT.

The chain is built from TRBV27 and TRBJ2-7; 7 nucleotides align to TRBD1. Germline-derived CDR1 and CDR2 are MNHEY and SMNVEV (reference sequence). V lost 8 bases, J lost 5 bases, and 12 bases stayed unmatched. The CDR3 runs 14 residues. The CDR3 is CASRRDSRFDEQYF. CDR3 in DNA: TGTGCCAGCCGCCGGGACAGCCGCTTTGACGAGCAGTACTTC.

The J gene is TRBJ1-2, the V gene TRBV10-3; D ambiguous. The CDR3 contains 14 residues. Germline V gene sequence: CDR1 ENHRY, CDR2 SYGVKD. V lost 6 bases, J lost 6 bases, and 17 bases lay in between. This CDR3 is CAIRPGRELDGYTF. DNA for the CDR3: TGTGCCATCAGGCCGGGAAGGGAGCTGGATGGCTACACCTTC.

This clone has at least ten counts. V is TRBV7-9 and J is TRBJ2-2; 7 positions agree with TRBD2. The CDR3 is 17 residues long. Unmatched junction bases numbered 10, after V lost 5 bases and J lost 1 base. Per the germline V gene, CDR1 is SEHNR and CDR2 is FQNEAQ (reference sequence). The CDR3 DNA reads TGTGCCAGCAGCCCCGGCCTAGCGGACGTGAACACCGGGGAGCTGTTTTTT. Protein: CASSPGLADVNTGELFF.

The chain recombines TRBV5-4 with TRBJ1-2; tentative D call: TRBD1 (5 bases). V lost 0 bases and J lost 6, with 21 bases in between. This CDR3 has 17 residues. The V gene's germline CDR1 is SGHNT and CDR2 YYREEE (reference sequence). The CDR3 nucleotides are TGTGCCAGCAGCTTGGGGGGACCCCAAAACCCCCATGATGGCTACACCTTC. Protein sequence: CASSLGGPQNPHDGYTF.

The chain employs TRBV5-1 and TRBJ2-3, with TRBD1 identical over 8 bases. This CDR3 has 14 residues. Trimming cost V 2 bases and J 4 bases; bases outside gene matches: 3. Per the germline V gene, CDR1 is SGHRS and CDR2 is YFSETQ. The CDR3 DNA follows: TGCGCCAGCAGCTTACAGGGGGGATCAGATACGCAGTATTTT. Encoded protein: CASSLQGGSDTQYF. Full variable domain (outside the CDR3, taken from reference TRBV5-1 and TRBJ2-3): KAGVTQTPRYLIKTRGQQVTLSCSPISGHRSVSWYQQTPGQGLQFLFEYFSETQRNKGNFPGRFSGRQFSNSRSEMNVSTLELGDSALYLCASSLQGGSDTQYFGPGTRLTVL.

The chain is built from TRBV28 and TRBJ1-2, with D maybe TRBD1 (5 bases). The CDR3 extends over 15 amino acids. Germline CDR1 and CDR2: MDHEN and SYDVKM. Trimming pared 2 bases from V and 4 bases from J, leaving 14 bases between. CDR3: CASSLPRQMSYGYTF. The CDR3, as DNA: TGTGCCAGCAGTTTACCTAGACAGATGAGCTATGGCTACACCTTC.

The chain employs TRBV5-4 and TRBJ1-1, with D uncertain. Germline CDR1 is SGHNT and CDR2 is YYREEE (reference sequence). V was pared by 2 bases and J by 4 bases, with 15 bases between. The CDR3 contains 15 residues. The CDR3 DNA sequence: TGTGCCAGCAGCTTCTTTGTTGGAGGGAGCACTGAAGCTTTCTTT. This gives the protein CASSFFVGGSTEAFF.

A single count supports this clone. The chain joins TRBV27 to TRBJ2-7; TRBD1 aligns across 9 bases. With V trimmed by 4 bases and J by 0 bases, 4 bases remained unmatched. Germline loops: CDR1 MNHEY, CDR2 SMNVEV (reference sequence). This CDR3 is built from 15 residues. CDR3: CASSWGQGSSYEQYF. DNA of the CDR3: TGTGCCAGCAGTTGGGGACAGGGTAGCTCCTACGAGCAGTACTTC.

The chain joins TRBV2 to TRBJ2-5; 7 nucleotides agree with TRBD2. The germline V gene has CDR1 SNHLY and CDR2 FYNNEI. The CDR3 is 16 residues long. With V trimmed by 2 bases and J by 2 bases, 8 bases remained unmatched. CDR3: CASSEKGMGGQETQYF. CDR3 in DNA: TGTGCCAGCAGTGAAAAGGGAATGGGGGGGCAAGAGACCCAGTACTTC.

The rearrangement links TRBV18 to TRBJ1-1, with 8 bases that match TRBD1. The V and J ends lost 2 bases and 1 base, in that order; junction bases with no gene match: 9. This CDR3 has 17 amino acids. Germline assignment: CDR1 KGHSH and CDR2 LQKENI. CDR3 region: CASSPLVTGGKNTEAFF. The CDR3 nucleotides read TGTGCCAGCTCACCATTGGTCACAGGGGGAAAGAACACTGAAGCTTTCTTT.

The chain is built from TRBV28 and TRBJ1-2; perhaps TRBD1 as D (5 bases). Germline CDR1 reads MDHEN; CDR2 reads SYDVKM. The V gene lost 3 bases and the J gene lost 7 bases, with 12 bases spanning the gap. This CDR3 comprises 13 residues. The CDR3 DNA is TGTGCCAGCAGTTTTCGGCAGGGCGGTGGCTACACCTTC. Encoded protein: CASSFRQGGGYTF.